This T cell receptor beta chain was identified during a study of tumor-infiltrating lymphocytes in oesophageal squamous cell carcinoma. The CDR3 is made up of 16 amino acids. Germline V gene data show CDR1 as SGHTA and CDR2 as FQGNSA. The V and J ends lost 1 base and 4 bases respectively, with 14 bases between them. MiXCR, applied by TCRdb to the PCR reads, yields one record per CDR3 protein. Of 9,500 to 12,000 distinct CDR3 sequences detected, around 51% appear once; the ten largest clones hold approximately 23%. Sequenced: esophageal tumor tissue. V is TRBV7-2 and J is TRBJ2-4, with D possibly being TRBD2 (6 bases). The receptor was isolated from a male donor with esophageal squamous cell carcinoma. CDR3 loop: CASSLGPTRNKNIQYF. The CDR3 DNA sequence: TGTGCCAGCAGCTTAGGCCCGACTAGAAATAAAAACATTCAGTACTTC.